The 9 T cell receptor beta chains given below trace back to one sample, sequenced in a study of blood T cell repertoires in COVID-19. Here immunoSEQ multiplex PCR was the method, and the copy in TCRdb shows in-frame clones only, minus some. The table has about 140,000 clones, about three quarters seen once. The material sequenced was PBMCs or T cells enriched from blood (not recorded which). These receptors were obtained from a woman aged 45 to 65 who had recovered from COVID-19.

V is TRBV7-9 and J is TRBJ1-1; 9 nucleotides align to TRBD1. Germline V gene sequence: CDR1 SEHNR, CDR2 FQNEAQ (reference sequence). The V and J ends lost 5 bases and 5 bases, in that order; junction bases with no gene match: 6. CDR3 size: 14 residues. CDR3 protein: CASSMTGGRTEAFF. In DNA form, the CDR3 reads TGTGCCAGCAGCATGACAGGGGGACGGACTGAAGCTTTCTTT.

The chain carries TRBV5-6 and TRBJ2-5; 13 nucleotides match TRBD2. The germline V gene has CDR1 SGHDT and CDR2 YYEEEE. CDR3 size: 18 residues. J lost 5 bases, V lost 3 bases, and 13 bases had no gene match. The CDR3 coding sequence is TGTGCCAGCAGCTCAAAAACTGGACTAGCGGGAGATAGGGAGACCCAGTACTTC. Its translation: CASSSKTGLAGDRETQYF.

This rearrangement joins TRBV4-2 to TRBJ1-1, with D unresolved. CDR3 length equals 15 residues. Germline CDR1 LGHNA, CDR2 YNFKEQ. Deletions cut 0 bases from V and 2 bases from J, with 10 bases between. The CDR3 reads CASSQDSTTNTEAFF. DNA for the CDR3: TGTGCCAGCAGCCAAGATTCCACAACCAACACTGAAGCTTTCTTT.

In DNA form, the CDR3 reads TGTGCCAGCAGCCGGGGGACAGGGGGTGACTATGGCTACACCTTC. It is translated as CASSRGTGGDYGYTF. The chain is built from TRBV4-2 and TRBJ1-2; 11 bases fit TRBD1. Unmatched junction bases numbered 4, after V lost 4 bases and J lost 3 bases. The CDR3 is 15 residues long. The V gene's germline CDR1 is LGHNA and CDR2 YNFKEQ.

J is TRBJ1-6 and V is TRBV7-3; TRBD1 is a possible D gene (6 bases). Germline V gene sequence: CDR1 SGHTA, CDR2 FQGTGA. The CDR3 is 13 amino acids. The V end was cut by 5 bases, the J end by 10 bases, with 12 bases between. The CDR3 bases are TGTGCCAGCAGCACAGGGTTGGGGTCACCCCTCCACTTT. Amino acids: CASSTGLGSPLHF.

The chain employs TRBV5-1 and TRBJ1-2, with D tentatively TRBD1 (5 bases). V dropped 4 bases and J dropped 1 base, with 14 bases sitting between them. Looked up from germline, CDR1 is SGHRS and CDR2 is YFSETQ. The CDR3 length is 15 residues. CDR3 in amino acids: CASSVGDSLNYGYTF. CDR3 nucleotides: TGCGCCAGCAGCGTGGGAGACAGCCTTAACTATGGCTACACCTTC. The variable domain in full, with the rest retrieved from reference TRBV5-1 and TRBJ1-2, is KAGVTQTPRYLIKTRGQQVTLSCSPISGHRSVSWYQQTPGQGLQFLFEYFSETQRNKGNFPGRFSGRQFSNSRSEMNVSTLELGDSALYLCASSVGDSLNYGYTFGSGTRLTVV.

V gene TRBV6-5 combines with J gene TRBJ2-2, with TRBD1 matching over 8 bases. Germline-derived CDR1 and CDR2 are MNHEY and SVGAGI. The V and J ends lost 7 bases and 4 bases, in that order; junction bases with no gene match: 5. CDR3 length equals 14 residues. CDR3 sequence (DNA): TGTGCCAGCACTCAGGGGGCAGGCACCGGGGAGCTGTTTTTT. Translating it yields CASTQGAGTGELFF.

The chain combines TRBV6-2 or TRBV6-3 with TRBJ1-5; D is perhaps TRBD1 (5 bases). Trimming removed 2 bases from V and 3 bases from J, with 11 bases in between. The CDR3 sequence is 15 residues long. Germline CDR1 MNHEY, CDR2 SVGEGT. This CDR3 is CASSYRGSPNQPQHF. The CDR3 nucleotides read TGTGCCAGCAGTTACAGGGGTTCCCCCAATCAGCCCCAGCATTTT.

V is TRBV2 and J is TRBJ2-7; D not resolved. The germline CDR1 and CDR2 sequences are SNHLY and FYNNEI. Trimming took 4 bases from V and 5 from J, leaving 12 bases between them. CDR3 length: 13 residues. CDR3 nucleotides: TGTGCCAGCAGTGGAGTAACAGCAAACGAGCAGTACTTC. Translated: CASSGVTANEQYF.